The clone carrying this T cell receptor beta chain was recorded a few times. The antigen is undetermined. This specimen belongs to a study of T cell repertoires in cytomegalovirus infection. Notes on the study in general: The ex vivo response was dominated by HLA-C-restricted CMV-specific TCR beta clonotypes. Cumulated frequencies of public TCR beta families served to identify carriers of CMV plus the relevant HLA.

TCRdb itself ran the reads through MiXCR, one entry per CDR3 protein. This sample has roughly 320,000 distinct CDR3 sequences, with over 7.5% found just once. CDR1 and CDR2 from the germline V gene are MNHEY and SVGEGT. The V end lost 2 bases, the J end lost 3 bases, and 8 bases lay between the germline ends. The CDR3 covers 14 residues. The sequence derives from a human donor in good health (CMV status not recorded). Some clones in this sample may be carry-over from other donors' samples. The rearrangement links TRBV6-2 or TRBV6-3 to TRBJ1-5; D remains unclear. Source material: PBMCs. The CDR3 DNA reads as TGTGCCAGCAGTTACAACGGCCCCAATCAGCCCCAGCATTTT. Its protein product is CASSYNGPNQPQHF.